What follows describes a single T cell receptor beta chain. Its antigen is undetermined. The data were obtained in a study of T cells in Graves' hyperthyroidism and ophthalmopathy. CDR1 is LNHDA, CDR2 SQIVND, per germline (reference sequence). This CDR3 comprises 14 residues. The V segment lost 5 bases and the J segment 5 bases; nucleotides outside the gene matches: 8. TCR beta CDR3 sequences were amplified from RNA transcripts. HTBI primers were the set used in a first-round RT-PCR of the TCR CDR3. TCRdb analysed the multiplex PCR reads with MiXCR anew, one entry per CDR3 protein. The sample contains around 360,000 distinct CDR3 sequences, nearly 15% of which appear only once. At least 3 on the Clinical Activity Score was recorded for ophthalmopathy patients, who also had NOSPECS grade at least 4 and duration under 3 months. General study results and limits: Within blood appeared most thyroid clonotypes that had expanded above 0.001.

The sequence came from a woman aged 60-75 years with Graves' ophthalmopathy. The gene calls are TRBV19 and TRBJ2-7; 8 bases match TRBD2. Sequenced: blood. Here the CDR3 reads CASSFTGTRNEQYF. CDR3 DNA: TGTGCCAGTAGTTTCACCGGGACTAGAAACGAGCAGTACTTC.